The 9 T cell receptor beta chains below come from one sample, sequenced in a study of OX40 agonist ivuxolimab in advanced cancers. Repertoires were generated with immunoSEQ multiplex PCR, while TCRdb's copy carries only in-frame clones and drops some. The data contain tens of thousands of clones, about 87% of them singletons. The sample in question was CD4+ or CD8+ T cells sorted from blood, obtained in a trial of the OX40 agonist ivuxolimab. Source of these receptors: an adult with an advanced solid tumor such as melanoma, head and neck, liver or kidney cancer.

The chain links TRBV2 to TRBJ2-7, with 7 bases fitting TRBD1. Germline CDR1 SNHLY, CDR2 FYNNEI. This CDR3 has 14 amino acids. V was clipped by 6 bases and J by 9 bases; unmatched bases: 14. The CDR3 DNA reads as TGTGCCAGCAGGGAAACAACAGGGGCGGGCGGGCAGTACGTC. This sequence encodes CASRETTGAGGQYV.

This chain links TRBV28 with TRBJ2-7; 7 bases map to TRBD1. The trim removed 3 bases at V and 3 bases at J, leaving 5 bases unmatched. Per germline, CDR1 MDHEN and CDR2 SYDVKM. CDR3 length: 14 amino acids. The CDR3, as DNA: TGTGCCAGCAGTTTCCGGTACAGGGGCTACGAGCAGTACTTC. Translation: CASSFRYRGYEQYF.

This sequence joins TRBV7-2 and TRBJ2-2; TRBD2 is a possible D gene (6 bases). This CDR3 has 15 residues. Germline V gene lookup returns CDR1 SGHTA and CDR2 FQGNSA. V was pared by 2 bases and J by 3 bases, with 10 bases between. As DNA, the CDR3 is TGTGCCAGCAGCTTAATAGCGGTGGACACCGGGGAGCTGTTTTTT. Protein product: CASSLIAVDTGELFF.

The chain couples TRBV9 to TRBJ1-4; a weak D match, TRBD1 (5 bases). Per the germline V gene, CDR1 is SGDLS and CDR2 is YYNGEE. Trimming removed 0 bases from V and 8 bases from J, with 14 bases in between. The CDR3 has 15 residues. The DNA for the CDR3 is TGTGCCAGCAGCGTAGGTGACTCAAGGGACGAAAAACTGTTTTTT. Its protein product is CASSVGDSRDEKLFF. Filled out from reference TRBV9 and TRBJ1-4, the complete variable domain reads DSGVTQTPKHLITATGQRVTLRCSPRSGDLSVYWYQQSLDQGLQFLIQYYNGEERAKGNILERFSAQQFPDLHSELNLSSLELGDSALYFCASSVGDSRDEKLFFGSGTQLSVL.

The chain employs TRBV19 and TRBJ2-6; 8 nucleotides agree with TRBD1. This CDR3 is built from 17 residues. V shed 7 bases, J shed 1 base, and the junction held 9 bases outside the gene matches. The germline CDR1 and CDR2 sequences are LNHDA and SQIVND (reference sequence). The CDR3, as DNA: TGTGCCAGTATTCCCGGGACAGGTTTTTCTGGGGCCAACGTCCTGACTTTC. As protein: CASIPGTGFSGANVLTF.

Only one count was recorded for this clone. This chain joins TRBV9 and TRBJ1-5; perhaps TRBD1 as D (5 bases). The CDR3 spans 14 residues. Germline CDR1 reads SGDLS; CDR2 reads YYNGEE. V was pared by 0 bases and J by 5 bases, with 9 bases between. The CDR3 sequence is CASSVGGADQPQHF. Written as DNA, the CDR3 is TGTGCCAGCAGCGTAGGGGGCGCGGATCAGCCCCAGCATTTT.

The chain is built from TRBV27 and TRBJ2-7, with 8 nucleotides matching TRBD1. The trim removed 4 bases at V and 9 bases at J, leaving 14 bases unmatched. Germline V gene sequence: CDR1 MNHEY, CDR2 SMNVEV (reference sequence). The CDR3 consists of 15 residues. CDR3 loop: CASSSPHRQGNGQYF. CDR3 nucleotides: TGTGCCAGCAGTTCCCCCCACCGACAGGGGAACGGGCAGTACTTC.

V is TRBV7-9 and J is TRBJ2-1; the D is unclear. The V gene lost 8 bases and the J gene lost 7 bases, with 6 bases spanning the gap. Germline loops: CDR1 SEHNR, CDR2 FQNEAQ (reference sequence). CDR3 size: 10 residues. In DNA form, the CDR3 reads TGTGCCAGCGGGGTGAATGAGCAGTTCTTC. Translated, it gives CASGVNEQFF. Together with reference TRBV7-9 and TRBJ2-1, the CDR3 gives the full variable domain: DTGVSQNPRHKITKRGQNVTFRCDPISEHNRLYWYRQTLGQGPEFLTYFQNEAQLEKSRLLSDRFSAERPKGSFSTLEIQRTEQGDSAMYLCASGVNEQFFGPGTRLTVL.

The V call is TRBV28, the J call TRBJ2-1; 13 bases are shared with TRBD2. CDR3 size: 17 residues. Germline V gene sequence: CDR1 MDHEN, CDR2 SYDVKM. J gave up 8 bases and V 3 bases, and 10 bases lay outside the gene matches. The CDR3: CASSFPGLAGRMYEQFF. The CDR3 DNA reads as TGTGCCAGCAGTTTCCCGGGACTAGCGGGACGTATGTATGAGCAGTTCTTC. Filled out from reference TRBV28 and TRBJ2-1, the complete variable domain reads DVKVTQSSRYLVKRTGEKVFLECVQDMDHENMFWYRQDPGLGLRLIYFSYDVKMKEKGDIPEGYSVSREKKERFSLILESASTNQTSMYLCASSFPGLAGRMYEQFFGPGTRLTVL.